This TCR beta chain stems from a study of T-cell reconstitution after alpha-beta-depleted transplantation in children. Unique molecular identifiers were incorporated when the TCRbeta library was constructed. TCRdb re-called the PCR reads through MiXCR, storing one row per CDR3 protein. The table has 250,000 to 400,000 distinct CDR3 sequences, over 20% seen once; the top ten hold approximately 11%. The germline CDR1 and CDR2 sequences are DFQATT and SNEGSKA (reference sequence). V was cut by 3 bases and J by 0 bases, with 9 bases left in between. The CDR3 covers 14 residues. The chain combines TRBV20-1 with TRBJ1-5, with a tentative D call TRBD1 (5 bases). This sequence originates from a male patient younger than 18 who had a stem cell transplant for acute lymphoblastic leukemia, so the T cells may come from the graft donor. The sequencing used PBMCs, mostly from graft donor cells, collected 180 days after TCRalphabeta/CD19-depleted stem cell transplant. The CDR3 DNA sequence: TGCAGTGCTAGGACAGACTCTAGCAATCAGCCCCAGCATTTT. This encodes CSARTDSSNQPQHF.